The 16 T cell receptor beta chains below all came from one sample that was sequenced in a study of blood T cell repertoires in COVID-19. The data were produced by immunoSEQ multiplex PCR, yet TCRdb's version contains in-frame clones alone and is incomplete. Of over 60,000 clones in the sample, roughly 86% were seen once. The material sequenced was peripheral blood. The receptors stem from an older woman with acute or convalescent COVID-19.

Only one count was recorded for this clone. The chain joins TRBV6-6 to TRBJ2-1; TRBD1 agrees at 11 bases. The CDR3 spans 16 residues. V lost 4 bases and J lost 4; bases outside the gene matches: 6. In germline, CDR1 is MNHNY, CDR2 SVGAGI (reference sequence). The CDR3 sequence is CASSSAGTGGYNEQFF. The DNA for the CDR3 is TGTGCCAGCAGTTCCGCCGGGACAGGGGGGTACAATGAGCAGTTCTTC.

This chain connects TRBV20-1 to TRBJ2-1; 12 nucleotides agree with TRBD2. V shed 3 bases and J 8 bases; nucleotides not matched to a gene: 11. This CDR3 has 16 residues. CDR1 and CDR2 (germline): DFQATT, SNEGSKA (reference sequence). CDR3 sequence: CSASGLAGGTAYEQFF. The DNA of the CDR3 is TGCAGTGCTAGTGGGCTAGCGGGGGGGACGGCCTATGAGCAGTTCTTC.

The V and J genes are TRBV6-5 and TRBJ2-5; TRBD2 agrees at 9 bases. Germline CDR1 and CDR2: MNHEY and SVGAGI. V dropped 0 bases and J dropped 4; count of bases not matched to a gene: 3. The CDR3 runs 15 residues. CDR3 sequence (DNA): TGTGCCAGCAGTTACTCCGCGGGGGGGGGAGAGACCCAGTACTTC. Protein: CASSYSAGGGETQYF.

V gene TRBV5-1 combines with J gene TRBJ1-3; D gene unclear. Per germline, CDR1 SGHRS and CDR2 YFSETQ. The CDR3 has 14 amino acids. Trimming took off 0 bases at V and 0 bases at J, with 4 bases between the two ends. The CDR3 is CASSLDGSGNTIYF. CDR3 in DNA: TGCGCCAGCAGCTTGGACGGCTCTGGAAACACCATATATTTT.

V gene TRBV19 combines with J gene TRBJ1-2, with a tentative D call TRBD1 (6 bases). The CDR3 is 14 amino acids. Germline V gene data show CDR1 as LNHDA and CDR2 as SQIVND (reference sequence). V shed 3 bases and J shed 7 bases, with 15 bases lying between them. CDR3: CASSIRGLGAGYTF. As DNA, the CDR3 is TGTGCCAGTAGTATCAGGGGTCTAGGTGCTGGCTACACCTTC. Based on the CDR3 plus reference TRBV19 and TRBJ1-2, the full variable domain is DGGITQSPKYLFRKEGQNVTLSCEQNLNHDAMYWYRQDPGQGLRLIYYSQIVNDFQKGDIAEGYSVSREKKESFPLTVTSAQKNPTAFYLCASSIRGLGAGYTFGSGTRLTVV.

V is TRBV5-6 and J is TRBJ1-5; the match to TRBD1 covers 7 bases. The CDR3 covers 16 residues. V lost 2 bases, J lost 8 bases, and 13 bases stayed unmatched. Germline CDR1 SGHDT, CDR2 YYEEEE. This CDR3 reads CASSLFSDRARKPQHF. CDR3 bases: TGTGCCAGCAGCTTATTTTCAGACAGGGCCCGGAAGCCCCAGCATTTT.

V usage is TRBV4-1 and J usage is TRBJ2-1; D is possibly TRBD2 (7 bases). CDR3 length: 14 amino acids. The germline V gene encodes CDR1 MGHRA and CDR2 YSYEKL. V lost 1 base, J lost 7 bases, and 11 bases lay in between. The CDR3 loop is CASSQVGGRNEQFF. CDR3 coding DNA: TGCGCCAGCAGCCAAGTCGGGGGGCGGAATGAGCAGTTCTTC.

CDR3 coding DNA: TGTGCCAGCAGGCCCACAGGGGTTAAGCAAGCTTTCTTT. This codes for CASRPTGVKQAFF. This chain links TRBV12-3 or TRBV12-4 with TRBJ1-1; 7 bases are a match to TRBD1. Trimming at V came to 6 bases and at J to 9 bases, leaving 10 bases not matched to a gene. The CDR3 runs 13 residues.

This clone came up once. The V call is TRBV11-2, the J call TRBJ1-2; a weak D match, TRBD1 (5 bases). Trimming stripped 5 bases from V and 2 bases from J, with 15 bases between. Looked up from germline, CDR1 is SGHAT and CDR2 is FQNNGV. The CDR3 consists of 15 residues. The CDR3 region has the DNA TGTGCCAGCAGCCCCAGCCGGGGACTCAACTATGGCTACACCTTC. It translates to CASSPSRGLNYGYTF. Together with reference TRBV11-2 and TRBJ1-2, the CDR3 gives the full variable domain: EAGVAQSPRYKIIEKRQSVAFWCNPISGHATLYWYQQILGQGPKLLIQFQNNGVVDDSQLPKDRFSAERLKGVDSTLKIQPAKLEDSAVYLCASSPSRGLNYGYTFGSGTRLTVV.

The J gene is TRBJ1-5, the V gene TRBV11-2; weak D call: TRBD1 (5 bases). Trimming left V 1 base short and J 7 bases short, with 11 bases between. The CDR3 length is 14 residues. Germline V gene sequence: CDR1 SGHAT, CDR2 FQNNGV. CDR3: CASSLAGRAQPQHF. The CDR3 DNA reads as TGTGCCAGCAGCTTAGCCGGCAGGGCGCAGCCCCAGCATTTT. Based on the CDR3 plus reference TRBV11-2 and TRBJ1-5, the full variable domain is EAGVAQSPRYKIIEKRQSVAFWCNPISGHATLYWYQQILGQGPKLLIQFQNNGVVDDSQLPKDRFSAERLKGVDSTLKIQPAKLEDSAVYLCASSLAGRAQPQHFGDGTRLSIL.

V gene TRBV18 combines with J gene TRBJ1-6; unclear D gene. V dropped 2 bases and J dropped 9 bases, with 5 bases sitting between them. The CDR3 covers 12 residues. Germline V gives CDR1 KGHSH, CDR2 LQKENI. In DNA, the CDR3 is TGTGCCAGCTCACCAAACTCTTCACCCCTCCACTTT. As protein: CASSPNSSPLHF.

This rearrangement joins TRBV9 to TRBJ1-6; D gene uncertain. This CDR3 is built from 12 residues. In germline, CDR1 is SGDLS, CDR2 YYNGEE. V lost 2 bases to trimming and J lost 10 bases, with 7 bases between them. The CDR3 here is CASSVTESPLHF. DNA of the CDR3: TGTGCCAGCAGCGTGACGGAGTCACCCCTCCACTTT.

The rearrangement links TRBV6-5 to TRBJ2-7, with a possible D match to TRBD1 (6 bases). The CDR3 consists of 13 residues. CDR1 MNHEY and CDR2 SVGAGI come from the germline V gene. With 7 bases removed from V and 3 bases from J, the gap between germline ends came to 13 bases. CDR3 nucleotide sequence: TGTGCCAGCACGGAGACAGGTCACTACGAGCAGTACTTC. Translating gives CASTETGHYEQYF.

The V and J genes are TRBV6-5 and TRBJ2-5; D perhaps matches TRBD1 (6 bases). V was cut by 11 bases and J by 5 bases, with 12 bases left in between. The CDR3 is 11 residues long. The V gene's germline CDR1 is MNHEY and CDR2 SVGAGI. This CDR3 is CAGGHGETQYF. The CDR3 coding sequence is TGTGCCGGGGGACATGGGGAGACCCAGTACTTC.

The rearrangement links TRBV4-1 to TRBJ1-2; TRBD1 agrees at 9 bases. Germline V CDR1 and CDR2: MGHRA, YSYEKL. After removal of 1 base from V and 8 bases from J, the junction contained 8 bases not matched to a gene. This CDR3 has 15 residues. This CDR3 is CASSQVKGTGGGYTF. The CDR3 nucleotides are TGCGCCAGCAGCCAAGTTAAGGGAACAGGGGGCGGCTACACCTTC.

This chain connects TRBV27 to TRBJ2-7; 7 bases fit TRBD1. Germline lookup yields CDR1 MNHEY and CDR2 SMNVEV (reference sequence). The CDR3 consists of 14 residues. J gave up 0 bases and V 6 bases, and 5 bases lay outside the gene matches. In DNA, the CDR3 is TGTGCCAGCAGCCGCGACAGGGCCTCCTACGAGCAGTACTTC. Protein: CASSRDRASYEQYF.